This T cell receptor (beta chain) is from a study of shared clonotypes between healthy human individuals. General study results and limits: Sorted-subset samples were not fully sequenced, rarefaction indicated. Deeper or shallower sequencing was expected to change how clonotypes are shared among donors.

DNA at around 190 ng, roughly 30,000 T cell genomes, went into sorted-subset replicate PCRs. Repertoires were generated with immunoSEQ multiplex PCR, while TCRdb's copy carries only in-frame clones and drops some. Of some 2,000,000 clones in the sample, 85% to 95% were seen once. Germline CDR1 reads MDHEN; CDR2 reads SYDVKM. CDR3 length: 14 residues. Between the trimmed V and J ends, which lost 3 bases and 3 bases, there was a span of 12 bases. As for this clone: Its target is unknown.

As defined, naive CD8 cells were CD45RO-negative and positively selected for CCR7, with terminally differentiated effector memory CD45RA+ cells excluded. The study drew its donors from healthy HIV-negative adults without recent acute infections or vaccinations. The sample was naive CD8+ T cells sorted from blood. The gene calls are TRBV28 and TRBJ2-7, with D unclear. The clonotype was recovered from a man aged 18 to 29 in good health. CDR3 in DNA: TGTGCCAGCAGTTTTTTTAGGGTGGGCTACGAGCAGTACTTC. Translation: CASSFFRVGYEQYF.